This T cell receptor beta chain stems from a study of T-cell reconstitution after alpha-beta-depleted transplantation in children. The V gene's germline CDR1 is SGHRS and CDR2 YFSETQ. The CDR3 runs to 15 residues. V shed 4 bases, J shed 4 bases, and the junction held 6 bases outside the gene matches. Study-wide results and limits: Expanded graft clones numbering several hundred reportedly gave rise to alpha-beta T cells about two months after transplant.

To note about this clonotype: What it binds is not known.

This sample's TCRbeta library carried unique molecular identifier barcodes. MiXCR was run by TCRdb on the PCR reads, yielding one entry per CDR3 protein. The table lists roughly 310,000 distinct CDR3 sequences, roughly 25% of them singletons. The specimen was PBMCs, mostly from graft donor cells, collected 180 days after TCRalphabeta/CD19-depleted stem cell transplant. The clonotype originates from a male patient younger than 18 who had a stem cell transplant for acute lymphoblastic leukemia, so the T cells may come from the graft donor. The chain recombines TRBV5-1 with TRBJ1-1; 11 bases align to TRBD1. The DNA of the CDR3 is TGCGCCAGCAGCCAACCGGGACAGGGGGTCACTGAAGCTTTCTTT. Its translation is CASSQPGQGVTEAFF.